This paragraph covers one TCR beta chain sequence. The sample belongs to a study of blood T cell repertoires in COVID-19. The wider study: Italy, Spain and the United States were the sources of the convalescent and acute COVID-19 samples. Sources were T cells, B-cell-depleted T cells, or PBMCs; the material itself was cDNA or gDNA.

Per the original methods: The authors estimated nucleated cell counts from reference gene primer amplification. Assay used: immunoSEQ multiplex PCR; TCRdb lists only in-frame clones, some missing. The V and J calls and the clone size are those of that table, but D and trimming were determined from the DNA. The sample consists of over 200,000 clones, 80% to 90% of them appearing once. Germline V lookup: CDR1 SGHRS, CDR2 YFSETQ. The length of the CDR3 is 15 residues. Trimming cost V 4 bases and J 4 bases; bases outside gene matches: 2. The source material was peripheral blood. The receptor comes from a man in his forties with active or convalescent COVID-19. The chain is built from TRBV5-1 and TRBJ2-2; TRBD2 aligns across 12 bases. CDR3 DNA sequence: TGCGCCAGCAGCGGGGGACTAGCGGGCACCGGGGAGCTGTTTTTT. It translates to CASSGGLAGTGELFF.